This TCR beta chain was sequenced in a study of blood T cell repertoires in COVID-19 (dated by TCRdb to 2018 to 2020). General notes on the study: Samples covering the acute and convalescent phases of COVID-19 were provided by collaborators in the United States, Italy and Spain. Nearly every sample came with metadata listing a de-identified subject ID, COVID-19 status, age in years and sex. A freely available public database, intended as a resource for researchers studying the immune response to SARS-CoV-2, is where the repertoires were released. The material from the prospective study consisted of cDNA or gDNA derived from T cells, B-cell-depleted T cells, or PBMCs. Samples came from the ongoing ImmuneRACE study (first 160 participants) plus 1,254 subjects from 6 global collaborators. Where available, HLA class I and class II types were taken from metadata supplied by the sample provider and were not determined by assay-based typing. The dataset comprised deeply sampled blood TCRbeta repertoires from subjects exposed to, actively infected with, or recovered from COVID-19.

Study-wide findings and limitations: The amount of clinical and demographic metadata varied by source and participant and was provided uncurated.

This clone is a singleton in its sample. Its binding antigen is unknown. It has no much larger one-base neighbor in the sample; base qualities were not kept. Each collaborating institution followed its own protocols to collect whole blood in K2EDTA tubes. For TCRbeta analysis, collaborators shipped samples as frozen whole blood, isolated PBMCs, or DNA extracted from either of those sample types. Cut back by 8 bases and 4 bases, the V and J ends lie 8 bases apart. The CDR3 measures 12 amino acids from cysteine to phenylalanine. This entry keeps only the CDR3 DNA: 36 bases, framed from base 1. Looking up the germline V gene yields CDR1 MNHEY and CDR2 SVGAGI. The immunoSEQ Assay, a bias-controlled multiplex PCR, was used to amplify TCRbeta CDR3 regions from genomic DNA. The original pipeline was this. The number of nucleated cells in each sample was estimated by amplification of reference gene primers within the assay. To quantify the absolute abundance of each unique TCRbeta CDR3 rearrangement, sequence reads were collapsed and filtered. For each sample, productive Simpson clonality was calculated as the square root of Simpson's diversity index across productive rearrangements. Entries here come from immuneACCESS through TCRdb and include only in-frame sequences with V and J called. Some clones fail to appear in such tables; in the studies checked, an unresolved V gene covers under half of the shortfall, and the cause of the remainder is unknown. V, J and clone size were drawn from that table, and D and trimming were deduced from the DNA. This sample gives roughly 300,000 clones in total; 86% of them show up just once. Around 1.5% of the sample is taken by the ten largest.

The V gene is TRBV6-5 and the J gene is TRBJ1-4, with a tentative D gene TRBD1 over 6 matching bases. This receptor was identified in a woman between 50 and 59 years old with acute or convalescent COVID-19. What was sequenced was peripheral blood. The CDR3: CASRDNNEKLFF. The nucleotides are TGTGCCAGCCGGGACAATAATGAAAAACTGTTTTTT.